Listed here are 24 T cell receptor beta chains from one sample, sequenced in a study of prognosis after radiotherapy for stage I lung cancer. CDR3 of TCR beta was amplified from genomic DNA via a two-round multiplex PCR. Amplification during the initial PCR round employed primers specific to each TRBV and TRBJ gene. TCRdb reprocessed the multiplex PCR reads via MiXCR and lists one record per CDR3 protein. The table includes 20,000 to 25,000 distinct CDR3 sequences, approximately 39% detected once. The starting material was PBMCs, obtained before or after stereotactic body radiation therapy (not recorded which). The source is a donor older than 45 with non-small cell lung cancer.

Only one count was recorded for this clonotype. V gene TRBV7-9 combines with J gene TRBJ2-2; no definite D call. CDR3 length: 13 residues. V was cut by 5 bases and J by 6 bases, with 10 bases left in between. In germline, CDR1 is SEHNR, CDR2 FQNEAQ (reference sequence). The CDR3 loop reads CASSPNYAGELFF. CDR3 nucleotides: TGTGCCAGCAGCCCCAACTATGCCGGGGAGCTGTTTTTT.

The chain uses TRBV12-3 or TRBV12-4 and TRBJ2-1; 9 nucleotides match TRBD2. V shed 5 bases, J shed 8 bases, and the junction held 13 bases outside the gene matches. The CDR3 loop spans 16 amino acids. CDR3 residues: CASSHTTSGISDEQFF. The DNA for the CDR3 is TGTGCCAGCAGTCATACGACTAGCGGTATCTCCGATGAGCAGTTCTTC.

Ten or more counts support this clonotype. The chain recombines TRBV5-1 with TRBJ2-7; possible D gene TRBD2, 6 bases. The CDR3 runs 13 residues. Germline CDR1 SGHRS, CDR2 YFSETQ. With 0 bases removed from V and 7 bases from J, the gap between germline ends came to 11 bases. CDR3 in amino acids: CASSLAGVGEQYF. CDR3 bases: TGCGCCAGCAGCTTGGCGGGGGTAGGGGAGCAGTACTTC.

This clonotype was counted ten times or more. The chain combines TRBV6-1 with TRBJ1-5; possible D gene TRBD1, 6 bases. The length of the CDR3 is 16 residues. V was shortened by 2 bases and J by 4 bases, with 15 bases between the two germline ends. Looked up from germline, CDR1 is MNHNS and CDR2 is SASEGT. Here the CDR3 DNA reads TGTGCCAGCAGTGAAATGGCGGGGGGGGCGAATCAGCCCCAGCATTTT. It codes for CASSEMAGGANQPQHF.

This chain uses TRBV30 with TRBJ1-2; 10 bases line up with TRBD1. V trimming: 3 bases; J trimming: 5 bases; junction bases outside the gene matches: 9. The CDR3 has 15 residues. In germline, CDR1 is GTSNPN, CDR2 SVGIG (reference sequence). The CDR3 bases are TGTGCCTGGAGCCGACAGGGGGCGGGGGGTTATGGCTACACCTTC. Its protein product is CAWSRQGAGGYGYTF.

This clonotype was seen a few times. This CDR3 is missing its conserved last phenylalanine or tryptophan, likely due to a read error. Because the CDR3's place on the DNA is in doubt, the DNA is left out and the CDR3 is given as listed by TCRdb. CDR3 amino acids: CASSLPFPGQGTNEQSL. The chain is built from TRBV11-3 and TRBJ2-1; TRBD1 was called by the table and not checked on the DNA. Germline-derived CDR1 and CDR2 are SGHNT and YENEEA. The CDR3 numbers 17 amino acids, ends counted.

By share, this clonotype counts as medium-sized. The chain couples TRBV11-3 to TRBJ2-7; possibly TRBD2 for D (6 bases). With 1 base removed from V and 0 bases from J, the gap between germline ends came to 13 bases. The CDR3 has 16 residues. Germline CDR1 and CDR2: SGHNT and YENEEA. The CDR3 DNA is TGTGCCAGCAGCTTAGTTTCTAGCGTGATCTCCTACGAGCAGTACTTC. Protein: CASSLVSSVISYEQYF.

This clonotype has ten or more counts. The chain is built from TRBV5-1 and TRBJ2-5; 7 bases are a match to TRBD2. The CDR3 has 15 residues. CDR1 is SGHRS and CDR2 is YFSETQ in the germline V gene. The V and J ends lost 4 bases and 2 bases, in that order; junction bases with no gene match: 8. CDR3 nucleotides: TGCGCCAGCAGCGCCGCGGGAGAGCCACAAGAGACCCAGTACTTC. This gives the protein CASSAAGEPQETQYF.

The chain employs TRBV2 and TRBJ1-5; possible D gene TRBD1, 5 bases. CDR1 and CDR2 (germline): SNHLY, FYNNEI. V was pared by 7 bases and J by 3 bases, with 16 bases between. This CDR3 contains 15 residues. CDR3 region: CASNRGRLYNQPQHF. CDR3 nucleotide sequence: TGTGCCAGCAACCGGGGGAGGTTGTACAATCAGCCCCAGCATTTT.

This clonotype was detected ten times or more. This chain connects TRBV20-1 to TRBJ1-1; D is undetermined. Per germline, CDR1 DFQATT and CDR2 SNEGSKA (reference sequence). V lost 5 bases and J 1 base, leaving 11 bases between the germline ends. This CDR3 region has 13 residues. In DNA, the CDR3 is TGCAGTGCTCGAGGACCGAGGAACACTGAAGCTTTCTTT. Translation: CSARGPRNTEAFF.

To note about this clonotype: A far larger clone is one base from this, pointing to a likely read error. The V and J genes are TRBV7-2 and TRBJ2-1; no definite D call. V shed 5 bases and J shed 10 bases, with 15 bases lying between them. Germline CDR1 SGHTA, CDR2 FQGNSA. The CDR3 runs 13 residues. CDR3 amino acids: CASSHMTSWEQFF. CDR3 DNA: TGTGCCAGCAGCCATATGACGTCTTGGGAGCAGTTCTTC. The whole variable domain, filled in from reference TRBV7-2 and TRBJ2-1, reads GAGVSQSPSNKVTEKGKDVELRCDPISGHTALYWYRQSLGQGLEFLIYFQGNSAPDKSGLPSDRFSAERTGGSVSTLTIQRTQQEDSAVYLCASSHMTSWEQFFGPGTRLTVL.

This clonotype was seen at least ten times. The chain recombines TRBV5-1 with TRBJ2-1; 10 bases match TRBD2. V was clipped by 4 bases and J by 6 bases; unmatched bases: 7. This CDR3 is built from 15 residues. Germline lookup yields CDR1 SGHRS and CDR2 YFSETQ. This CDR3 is CASSTTSGYFNEQFF. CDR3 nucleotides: TGCGCCAGCAGCACGACTAGCGGGTACTTCAATGAGCAGTTCTTC.

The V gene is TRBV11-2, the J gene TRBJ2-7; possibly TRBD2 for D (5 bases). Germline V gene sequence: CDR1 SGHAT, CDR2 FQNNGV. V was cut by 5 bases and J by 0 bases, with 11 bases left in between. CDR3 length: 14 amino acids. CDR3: CASSGSRSSYEQYF. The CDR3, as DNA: TGTGCCAGCAGCGGGAGTCGGAGCTCCTACGAGCAGTACTTC.

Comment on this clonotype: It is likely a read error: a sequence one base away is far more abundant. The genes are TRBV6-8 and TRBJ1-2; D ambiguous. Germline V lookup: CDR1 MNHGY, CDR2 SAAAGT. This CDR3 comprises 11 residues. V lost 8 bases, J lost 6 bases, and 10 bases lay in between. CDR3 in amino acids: CASEKVHGYTF. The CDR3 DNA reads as TGTGCCAGCGAAAAGGTGCATGGCTACACCTTC.

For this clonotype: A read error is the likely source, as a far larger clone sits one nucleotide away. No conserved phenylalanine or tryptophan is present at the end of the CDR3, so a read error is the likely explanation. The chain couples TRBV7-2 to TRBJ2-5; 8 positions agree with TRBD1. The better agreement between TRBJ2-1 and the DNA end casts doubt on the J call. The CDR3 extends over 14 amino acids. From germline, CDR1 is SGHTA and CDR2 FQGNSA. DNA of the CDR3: TGTGCCAGCAGCCCGGACAGGGCCTACAATGAGCAGTTCTCC. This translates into CASSPDRAYNEQFS.

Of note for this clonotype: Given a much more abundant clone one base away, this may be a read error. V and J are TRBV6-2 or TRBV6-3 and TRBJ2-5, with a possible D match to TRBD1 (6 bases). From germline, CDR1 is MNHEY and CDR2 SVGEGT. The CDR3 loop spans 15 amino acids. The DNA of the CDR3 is TGTGCCAGCAGTTACTCACAGGGCAATGAAGATACCCAGTACTTC. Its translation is CASSYSQGNEDTQYF.

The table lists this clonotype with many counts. CDR3 DNA: TGTGCCAGCAGCTTATCTTCGGTATCCTACGAGCAGTACTTC. Translation gives CASSLSSVSYEQYF. The chain uses TRBV7-8 and TRBJ2-7; D unclear. Trimming stripped 2 bases from V and 1 base from J, with 9 bases between. Germline CDR1 is SGHVS and CDR2 is FQNEAQ. This CDR3 spans 14 amino acids.

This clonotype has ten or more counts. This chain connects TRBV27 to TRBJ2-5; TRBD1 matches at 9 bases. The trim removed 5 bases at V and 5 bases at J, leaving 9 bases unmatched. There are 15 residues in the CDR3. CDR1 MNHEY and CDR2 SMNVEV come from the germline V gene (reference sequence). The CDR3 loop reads CASSLGQGRRETQYF. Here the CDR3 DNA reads TGTGCCAGCAGTCTGGGACAGGGAAGGCGTGAGACCCAGTACTTC.

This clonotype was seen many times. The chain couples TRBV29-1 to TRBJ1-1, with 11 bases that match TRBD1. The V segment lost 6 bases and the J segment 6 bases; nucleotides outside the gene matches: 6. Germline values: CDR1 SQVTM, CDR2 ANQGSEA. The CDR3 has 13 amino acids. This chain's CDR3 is CSVRGQGAPEAFF. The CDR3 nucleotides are TGCAGCGTCCGTGGACAGGGGGCTCCTGAAGCTTTCTTT.

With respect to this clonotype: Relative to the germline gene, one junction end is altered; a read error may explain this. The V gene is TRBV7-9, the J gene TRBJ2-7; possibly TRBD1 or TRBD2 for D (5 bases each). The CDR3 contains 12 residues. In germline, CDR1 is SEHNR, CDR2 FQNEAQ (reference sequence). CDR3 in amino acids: CASSADGDDQYF. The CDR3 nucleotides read TGTGCCAGCAGCGCGGACGGGGACGATCAGTACTTC.

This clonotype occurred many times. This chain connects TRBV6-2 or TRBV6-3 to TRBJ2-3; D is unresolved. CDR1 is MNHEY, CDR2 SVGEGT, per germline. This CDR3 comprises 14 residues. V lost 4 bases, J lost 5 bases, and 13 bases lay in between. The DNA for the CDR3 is TGTGCCAGCAGTTCCCAGACACCAAGAGATACGCAGTATTTT. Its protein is CASSSQTPRDTQYF.

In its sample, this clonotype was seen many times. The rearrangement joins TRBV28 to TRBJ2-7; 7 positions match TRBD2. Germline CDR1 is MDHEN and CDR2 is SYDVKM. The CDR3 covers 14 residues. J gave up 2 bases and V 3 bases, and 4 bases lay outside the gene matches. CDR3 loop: CASSFGLGAYEQYF. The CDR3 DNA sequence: TGTGCCAGCAGTTTCGGACTAGGGGCCTACGAGCAGTACTTC.

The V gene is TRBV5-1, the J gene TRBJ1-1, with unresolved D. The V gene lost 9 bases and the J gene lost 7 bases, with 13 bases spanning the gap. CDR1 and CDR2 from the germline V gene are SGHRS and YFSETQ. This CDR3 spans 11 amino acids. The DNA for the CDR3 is TGCGCCACCTCAGACGGGCGTGAAGCTTTCTTT. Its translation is CATSDGREAFF.

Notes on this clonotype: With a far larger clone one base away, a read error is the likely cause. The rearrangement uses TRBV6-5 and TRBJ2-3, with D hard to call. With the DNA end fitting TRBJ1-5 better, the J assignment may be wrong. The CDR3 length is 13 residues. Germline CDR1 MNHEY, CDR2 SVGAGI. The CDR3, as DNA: TGTGCCAGCAGATCCTCGAGCGGGAGGATGCAGCATTTT. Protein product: CASRSSSGRMQHF.